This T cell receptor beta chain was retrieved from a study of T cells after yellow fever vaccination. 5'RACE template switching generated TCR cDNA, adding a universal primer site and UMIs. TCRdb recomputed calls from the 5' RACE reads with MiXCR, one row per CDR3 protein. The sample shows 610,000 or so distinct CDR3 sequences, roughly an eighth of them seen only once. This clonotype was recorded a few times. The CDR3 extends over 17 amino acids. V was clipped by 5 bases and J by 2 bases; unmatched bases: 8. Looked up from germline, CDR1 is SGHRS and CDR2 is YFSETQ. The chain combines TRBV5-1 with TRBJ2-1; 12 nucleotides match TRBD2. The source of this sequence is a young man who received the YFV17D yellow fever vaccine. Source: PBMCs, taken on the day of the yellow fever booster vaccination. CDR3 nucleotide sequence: TGCGCCAGCAGGGTCCCTAGCGGGAGGGGGACCTACAATGAGCAGTTCTTC. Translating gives CASRVPSGRGTYNEQFF.